Below, 27 T cell receptor beta chains from the same sample are listed, as sequenced in a study of CXCR3-negative and CXCR3-positive naive CD8 T cells. UMI-tagged TRB cDNA libraries were built via 5' RACE. TCRdb reprocessed the 5' RACE reads; each CDR3 protein has one entry and no DNA is given. This listing includes more than 45,000 distinct CDR3 sequences. The source material was memory CD8+ T cells from blood. Receptors were obtained from a human donor in good health. Some clones in this sample may be carry-over from other donors' samples.

V and J are TRBV7-9 and TRBJ1-1. Germline V CDR1 and CDR2: SEHNR, FQNEAQ (reference sequence). The CDR3 is 15 amino acids. The CDR3 region is CASSLSGGFSTEAFF.

The CDR3 here is CASSQDRVTISEQFF. The chain is built from TRBV28 and TRBJ2-1; TCRdb's D call, TRBD1, is unchecked because there is no DNA. This CDR3 contains 15 residues. CDR1 and CDR2 from the germline V gene are MDHEN and SYDVKM. Based on the CDR3 plus reference TRBV28 and TRBJ2-1, the full variable domain is DVKVTQSSRYLVKRTGEKVFLECVQDMDHENMFWYRQDPGLGLRLIYFSYDVKMKEKGDIPEGYSVSREKKERFSLILESASTNQTSMYLCASSQDRVTISEQFFGPGTRLTVL.

The J gene is TRBJ1-6, the V gene TRBV7-9. The CDR3 runs 16 residues. The germline V gene has CDR1 SEHNR and CDR2 FQNEAQ (reference sequence). The CDR3 loop reads CASSLRSTSYNSPLHF.

CDR3 amino acids: CASSTIQGGEDEKLFF. The chain uses TRBV28 and TRBJ1-4; checking the TCRdb D call of TRBD1 is not possible without DNA. Germline values: CDR1 MDHEN, CDR2 SYDVKM. The CDR3 length is 16 residues.

The chain combines TRBV7-2 with TRBJ1-4; TCRdb proposes TRBD1, but this gene call is untestable without DNA. The CDR3 is 12 residues long. Germline CDR1 and CDR2: SGHTA and FQGNSA. CDR3 sequence reads: CASGQLNEKLFF.

This chain joins TRBV29-1 and TRBJ2-1; the D gene TCRdb calls, TRBD2, cannot be checked with no DNA. Germline CDR1 SQVTM, CDR2 ANQGSEA. The length of the CDR3 is 15 residues. The CDR3: CSVELERTIYNEQFF.

The chain recombines TRBV19 with TRBJ1-1. CDR3 length: 13 residues. Germline-derived CDR1 and CDR2 are LNHDA and SQIVND (reference sequence). The CDR3 here is CASSIGGNTEAFF.

The rearrangement uses TRBV7-9 and TRBJ2-1; TCRdb's D call of TRBD1 is untestable without DNA. Germline loops: CDR1 SEHNR, CDR2 FQNEAQ (reference sequence). The CDR3 extends over 21 amino acids. The CDR3 loop is CASSVDRGDYIAGATDNEQFF.

V usage is TRBV20-1 and J usage is TRBJ2-1. Germline CDR1 reads DFQATT; CDR2 reads SNEGSKA (reference sequence). This CDR3 has 13 amino acids. The CDR3: CSARDPRVDEQFF.

The rearrangement links TRBV20-1 to TRBJ1-2; the TCRdb call, TRBD1, lacks DNA for checking. This CDR3 has 15 residues. Looked up from germline, CDR1 is DFQATT and CDR2 is SNEGSKA (reference sequence). The CDR3 loop reads CSARALPPGTYGYTF.

The genes are TRBV12-3 or TRBV12-4 and TRBJ2-2; TCRdb designates TRBD2, a call that cannot be tested without DNA. The CDR3 runs 15 residues. This CDR3 is CASKRGGRNTGELFF.

The chain uses TRBV4-3 and TRBJ2-3; the TRBD1 assignment by TCRdb is unverifiable without DNA. The CDR3 extends over 15 amino acids. The germline CDR1 and CDR2 sequences are LGHNA and YSLEER. CDR3 sequence: CASSQDATGTDTQYF.

The chain combines TRBV20-1 with TRBJ2-5. This CDR3 has 13 residues. CDR1 and CDR2 (germline): DFQATT, SNEGSKA (reference sequence). The CDR3 loop reads CSARLPPEETQYF.

The J gene is TRBJ1-1, the V gene TRBV21-1; TCRdb gives TRBD1 as the D gene, but with no DNA this cannot be confirmed. TRBV21-1 is a documented pseudogene. The CDR3 runs to 18 residues. The CDR3: CASSSPASGHLRDTEAFF.

The chain couples TRBV5-4 to TRBJ2-1; as DNA is missing, the TRBD1 call by TCRdb cannot be tested. The CDR3 loop spans 14 amino acids. Germline CDR1 reads SGHNT; CDR2 reads YYREEE (reference sequence). The chain's CDR3 is CASSLWDRHNEQFF.

The genes are TRBV7-9 and TRBJ2-1; TCRdb's D call, TRBD1, is unchecked because there is no DNA. CDR1 and CDR2 from the germline V gene are SEHNR and FQNEAQ (reference sequence). CDR3 size: 15 residues. The CDR3 here is CASSLITGDDDEQFF.

This rearrangement joins TRBV28 to TRBJ2-7; TCRdb's D call of TRBD1 is untestable without DNA. This CDR3 has 12 residues. Germline CDR1 and CDR2: MDHEN and SYDVKM. CDR3 region: CASSRPNYEQYF. The variable domain in full, completed from reference TRBV28 and TRBJ2-7, reads DVKVTQSSRYLVKRTGEKVFLECVQDMDHENMFWYRQDPGLGLRLIYFSYDVKMKEKGDIPEGYSVSREKKERFSLILESASTNQTSMYLCASSRPNYEQYFGPGTRLTVT.

The rearrangement uses TRBV6-2 or TRBV6-3 and TRBJ1-1; the D call of TRBD1 rests on TCRdb alone, since no DNA is present to check it. The length of the CDR3 is 14 residues. In germline, CDR1 is MNHEY, CDR2 SVGEGT. The CDR3 reads CASSYSIGAGEAFF.

The chain has TRBV20-1 and TRBJ2-7; lacking DNA, the TRBD2 call made by TCRdb goes unchecked. This CDR3 is 14 amino acids long. CDR1 and CDR2 (germline): DFQATT, SNEGSKA (reference sequence). CDR3 amino acids: CSARTRMEASEQYF.

The V gene is TRBV7-9, the J gene TRBJ1-5; as DNA is missing, the TRBD1 call by TCRdb cannot be tested. The germline V gene encodes CDR1 SEHNR and CDR2 FQNEAQ (reference sequence). CDR3 length: 15 amino acids. Here the CDR3 reads CASSSDRGSGQPQHF.

Judged by frequency, this clonotype is medium-sized. The chain uses TRBV7-8 and TRBJ2-6; the TRBD2 assignment by TCRdb is unverifiable without DNA. Germline CDR1 is SGHVS and CDR2 is FQNEAQ. The CDR3 consists of 16 residues. This CDR3 is CASSLWALSGANVLTF.

The chain employs TRBV5-5 and TRBJ2-7; the D call from TCRdb, TRBD1, cannot be confirmed without DNA. The germline CDR1 and CDR2 sequences are SGHKS and YYEKEE (reference sequence). The CDR3 covers 14 residues. This CDR3 reads CASSLGQGGYEQYF.

The chain is built from TRBV12-3 or TRBV12-4 and TRBJ2-7; TCRdb gives TRBD2 as the D gene, but with no DNA this cannot be confirmed. CDR3 length: 13 amino acids. The CDR3 sequence: CASSPRGGYQQYF.

The CDR3 here is CASSQVLRDGSSTDTQYF. The chain is built from TRBV3-1 and TRBJ2-3; TCRdb lists TRBD1, though no DNA is available to test this call. Per the germline V gene, CDR1 is LGHDT and CDR2 is YNNKEL (reference sequence). The CDR3 sequence is 18 residues long.

The chain uses TRBV9 and TRBJ1-1. Looked up from germline, CDR1 is SGDLS and CDR2 is YYNGEE. This CDR3 has 13 amino acids. The CDR3 spells CASSVDVNTEAFF.

The chain uses TRBV6-5 and TRBJ2-5; TCRdb lists TRBD2, though no DNA is available to test this call. CDR1 and CDR2 from the germline V gene are MNHEY and SVGAGI. The CDR3 sequence is 13 residues long. The chain's CDR3 is CASSYGGWETQYF.

The chain carries TRBV7-9 and TRBJ2-7. Germline CDR1 SEHNR, CDR2 FQNEAQ (reference sequence). The CDR3 spans 14 residues. The CDR3 loop is CASSYTESSYEQYF.